This T cell receptor (beta chain) was observed in a study of read filtering for tumor transcriptome and immune sequencing. Study context: Among patients, 17 to 20 were male and around 13 female, aged roughly 45 to 90 (mean about 66). After DNase treatment, RNA was made into whole-transcriptome libraries. Per sample, TCR-region reads ranged about 3.5 to 11 million by IR-seq, about 80 to 1,400 by RNA-seq.

This clonotype came up once. Its target is not known. The library was built from 400 to 500 ng RNA with molecular barcoded adaptors for alpha/delta and beta/gamma chains. A single record per CDR3 protein comes from TCRdb applying MiXCR to the reads. This sample has fewer than 75,000 distinct CDR3 sequences, with about 20% found just once. General study findings and limits: Correlation between methods rose after single-read clonotypes were removed.

This receptor was identified in a donor aged 40 or over with multiple myeloma. The sample consisted of a population of CD138-negative cells sorted from bone marrow.

CDR3 coding DNA: TGTGCCAGCAGTTTCAGACAGTTCTACGAGCAGTACTTC. As protein: CASSFRQFYEQYF. This sequence joins TRBV27 and TRBJ2-7; D may be TRBD1 (5 bases). This CDR3 has 13 amino acids. Germline values: CDR1 MNHEY, CDR2 SMNVEV (reference sequence). V was trimmed by 3 bases and J by 3 bases, leaving 9 bases between them.